The text below deals with one T cell receptor (beta chain). What it recognizes is unknown. As to time point: patch test 2, 6 weeks after DPC sensitization. Treatment defined: therapeutic diphenylcyclopropenone sensitization with weekly scalp DPC. This sample is part of a study of human T cells and chemical hapten exposure. About the study: A 2 cm by 2 cm inner upper arm patch received 2% DPC for sensitization. For the roughly 26-week duration of the study, patients were given weekly doses of diphenylcyclopropenone on the scalp. Patches that contained 0.01% DPC were applied to the upper back and read at 6 days. Study observations and caveats: There were significantly more large CDR3 similarity clusters among expanded TCRs than among controls.

There are 17 residues in the CDR3. The V gene end was trimmed by 2 bases and the J gene end by 2 bases; junction bases not matched to a gene: 7. In germline, CDR1 is MDHEN, CDR2 SYDVKM. TCRdb used MiXCR to reprocess the RACE reads, holding one entry per CDR3 protein. Of fewer than 80,000 distinct CDR3 sequences in the sample, under 13% were seen once. The chain has TRBV28 and TRBJ1-2, with 11 bases that match TRBD1. This TCR was recovered from a woman in her fifties or sixties with alopecia areata. Some clones in this sample may be carry-over from other donors' samples. Sample: whole blood, taken in connection with sensitization to the hapten diphenylcyclopropenone (DPC). CDR3: CASSLRTGGETNYGYTF. DNA of the CDR3: TGTGCCAGCAGTTTACGGACAGGGGGCGAAACGAACTATGGCTACACCTTC.